Each of the 9 T cell receptor beta chains below was sequenced from the same sample in a study of blood T cells in healthy people across ages. For the second PCR, which ran for about 6 to 12 cycles, a sample-barcoded 5' primer and a J-beta primer mix were used. TCRdb itself ran the 5' RACE reads through MiXCR, one entry per CDR3 protein. The sample yields about 580,000 distinct CDR3 sequences, around 48% seen once. Specimen: blood. The receptors shown here come from a man of 80 years or more in good health.

This clonotype was seen more than once but under ten times. This chain connects TRBV20-1 to TRBJ1-2; no definite D call. V was trimmed by 0 bases and J by 1 base, leaving 12 bases between them. There are 15 residues in the CDR3. Looked up from germline, CDR1 is DFQATT and CDR2 is SNEGSKA (reference sequence). In DNA, the CDR3 is TGCAGTGCTAGAGATAGGGCAGCCAATAACTATGGCTACACCTTC. Translated, it gives CSARDRAANNYGYTF.

The chain carries TRBV6-2 or TRBV6-3 and TRBJ2-3; 8 positions match TRBD1. From germline, CDR1 is MNHEY and CDR2 SVGEGT. The V gene end was trimmed by 2 bases and the J gene end by 4 bases; junction bases not matched to a gene: 5. The CDR3 length is 15 residues. CDR3 residues: CASSYVQGAADTQYF. CDR3 sequence (DNA): TGTGCCAGCAGTTACGTCCAGGGGGCCGCAGATACGCAGTATTTT.

This clonotype was seen a handful of times. The gene calls are TRBV20-1 and TRBJ2-1; TRBD1 matches 10 bases. The CDR3 totals 16 residues. Germline CDR1 DFQATT, CDR2 SNEGSKA (reference sequence). Trimming at V came to 4 bases and at J to 8 bases, leaving 14 bases not matched to a gene. This CDR3 is CSAIASGDRGLYEQFF. The CDR3 DNA reads TGCAGTGCTATCGCGTCTGGTGACAGGGGGCTCTATGAGCAGTTCTTC.

In this sample, this clonotype turned up many times. V and J are TRBV6-5 and TRBJ1-5; TRBD1 is a possible D gene (5 bases). Germline V gene lookup returns CDR1 MNHEY and CDR2 SVGAGI. The CDR3 has 13 amino acids. V was shortened by 2 bases and J by 6 bases, with 8 bases between the two germline ends. DNA of the CDR3: TGTGCCAGCAGTTACAGGGGTGGTCAGCCCCAGCATTTT. Its protein is CASSYRGGQPQHF.

The chain recombines TRBV12-3 or TRBV12-4 with TRBJ1-1, with D tentatively TRBD1 (6 bases). V was clipped by 5 bases and J by 4 bases, with 14 bases between them. This CDR3 is built from 14 residues. CDR3 nucleotides: TGTGCCAGCAGTCCTAGTGGGGGCTCCACTGAAGCTTTCTTT. Its protein is CASSPSGGSTEAFF.

The chain carries TRBV20-1 and TRBJ2-1; no definite D call. The CDR3 is 14 amino acids. Deletions cut 3 bases from V and 0 bases from J, with 9 bases between. In germline, CDR1 is DFQATT, CDR2 SNEGSKA (reference sequence). CDR3: CSARRPSSYNEQFF. DNA of the CDR3: TGCAGTGCTAGGAGGCCAAGCTCCTACAATGAGCAGTTCTTC.

This clonotype was detected a few times. CDR3 region: CSASGRSSSYNEQFF. The CDR3 DNA is TGCAGTGCTTCCGGTCGGTCGAGCTCCTACAATGAGCAGTTCTTC. The chain recombines TRBV20-1 with TRBJ2-1; no clear D. The germline gives CDR1 DFQATT, CDR2 SNEGSKA (reference sequence). Between the trimmed V and J ends, which lost 5 bases and 0 bases, there was a span of 14 bases. CDR3 length: 15 amino acids.

V gene TRBV9 combines with J gene TRBJ2-3, with 12 bases that match TRBD2. The CDR3 spans 16 residues. Germline-derived CDR1 and CDR2 are SGDLS and YYNGEE. Germline trimming cut 1 base from V and 4 bases from J; bases unmatched to any gene: 4. The CDR3 sequence: CASSVRLAGVADTQYF. CDR3 coding DNA: TGTGCCAGCAGCGTAAGACTAGCGGGGGTTGCAGATACGCAGTATTTT.

This clonotype was observed a few times. The DNA of the CDR3 is TGTGCCAGCAGTTATCCGAGCGGGAGGCCGATCTACGAGCAGTACTTC. Its translation: CASSYPSGRPIYEQYF. This chain links TRBV6-2 or TRBV6-3 with TRBJ2-7; 9 bases align to TRBD2. The V gene end was trimmed by 3 bases and the J gene end by 3 bases; junction bases not matched to a gene: 9. The germline CDR1 and CDR2 sequences are MNHEY and SVGEGT. The CDR3 extends over 16 amino acids.